This T cell receptor beta chain was sequenced in a study of Ad26.COV2.S vaccination and SARS-CoV-2 variants. The CDR3 has 13 amino acids. Germline V gives CDR1 KGHSH, CDR2 LQKENI. Trimming stripped 4 bases from V and 4 bases from J, with 10 bases between. Produced via immunoSEQ multiplex PCR; TCRdb's table is partial and in-frame only. The sample has approximately 500,000 clones, approximately 90% seen once. As for treatment: about 20 received Ad26.COV2.S at low or high dose, single or two shots; about five received placebo; per-sample allocation not given. Each sample was drawn 63 days after the first injection (of vaccine or placebo).

The rearrangement uses TRBV18 and TRBJ1-1, with D uncertain. The receptor was derived from a person between 18 and 65 years old who received the Ad26.COV2.S COVID-19 vaccine or a placebo. Sequenced material: peripheral blood, taken in a trial of Ad26.COV2.S vaccine versus placebo. The CDR3, as DNA: TGTGCCAGCTCACGAGACGGAGGCACTGAAGCTTTCTTT. It specifies CASSRDGGTEAFF.